The source of this T cell receptor (beta chain) is a study of CD8 T cells in ankylosing spondylitis. TCRdb re-called the 5' RACE reads through MiXCR, storing one row per CDR3 protein. The data show 800,000 to 900,000 distinct CDR3 sequences, 12% seen once. The CDR3 is made up of 15 amino acids. V lost 4 bases to trimming and J lost 1 base, with 11 bases between them. The germline CDR1 and CDR2 sequences are SGHTA and FQGNSA. On this clonotype: The antigen is unknown.

Study conclusions and caveats: Within ankylosing spondylitis blood, a TCR beta motif made up of eight or nine highly homologous variants appeared to be characteristic.

Sequenced: blood, either unsorted or a sorted T cell fraction (not recorded which). The V gene is TRBV7-2, the J gene TRBJ1-5, with TRBD1 as a possible D gene (6 bases). The source is a male donor with ankylosing spondylitis. CDR3 in amino acids: CASSWGGRSNQPQHF. The CDR3 DNA reads TGTGCCAGCAGCTGGGGGGGCCGGAGCAATCAGCCCCAGCATTTT.